This record looks at one T cell receptor (beta chain) sequence and its context. Its antigen is undetermined. Germline loops: CDR1 SEHNR, CDR2 FQNEAQ (reference sequence). With 1 base removed from V and 1 base from J, the gap between germline ends came to 7 bases. The CDR3 is 15 amino acids. TCRdb keeps only in-frame clones here, not all; method: immunoSEQ multiplex PCR. In the table there are about 120,000 clones, 80% of which are singletons. Stated time point: week 11, during vaccination. A 20-mer mutant IDH1 peptide at 300 ug was injected subcutaneously with topical imiquimod. The data stem from a study of a mutant IDH1 vaccine in newly diagnosed glioma.

The receptor was derived from a middle-aged man with glioma. The chain couples TRBV7-9 to TRBJ2-2; D unresolved. The sample was PBMCs, taken from a glioma patient whose treatment included an IDH1 peptide vaccine. CDR3 bases: TGTGCCAGCAGCTTAGTGGGGTGGAACACCGGGGAGCTGTTTTTT. This encodes CASSLVGWNTGELFF.